One and the same sample provided the 6 T cell receptor beta chains below, sequenced in a study of human T cells and chemical hapten exposure. TCRdb called the RACE reads again in MiXCR, with one record for every CDR3 protein. The table has some 45,000 distinct CDR3 sequences, around 12% seen once; the top ten hold over 5.5%. The time point was: pre-sensitization, week 0. Treatment denoted: therapeutic diphenylcyclopropenone sensitization with weekly scalp DPC. The sample in question was whole blood, obtained in connection with sensitization to the hapten diphenylcyclopropenone (DPC). These receptors were taken from a woman aged 25 to 39 with alopecia areata. Some clones in this sample may be carry-over from other donors' samples.

This clonotype showed up many times. J is TRBJ2-3 and V is TRBV20-1; 11 nucleotides line up with TRBD2. J lost 0 bases, V lost 0 bases, and 5 bases had no gene match. Germline V gene sequence: CDR1 DFQATT, CDR2 SNEGSKA (reference sequence). CDR3 length: 17 residues. CDR3 amino acids: CSARDIAGGASTDTQYF. The CDR3 coding sequence is TGCAGTGCTAGAGATATAGCGGGAGGGGCTAGCACAGATACGCAGTATTTT.

This clonotype occurred many times. This chain's CDR3 is CASSLETGLNTEAFF. The CDR3 DNA reads TGTGCCAGCAGCCTAGAGACAGGATTGAACACTGAAGCTTTCTTT. The chain recombines TRBV7-9 with TRBJ1-1; D perhaps matches TRBD1 (6 bases). This CDR3 has 15 amino acids. Germline V gene data show CDR1 as SEHNR and CDR2 as FQNEAQ (reference sequence). V gave up 5 bases and J gave up 0 bases, with 13 bases separating them.

Within the sample, this clonotype is medium-sized (0.01 to 0.1%). The V gene is TRBV29-1, the J gene TRBJ1-5; TRBD1 matches at 7 bases. Trimming at V came to 7 bases and at J to 6 bases, leaving 9 bases not matched to a gene. Germline CDR1 SQVTM, CDR2 ANQGSEA. CDR3 length equals 13 residues. The CDR3 region is CSASTGESQPQHF. The CDR3, as DNA: TGCAGCGCATCCACAGGGGAAAGTCAGCCCCAGCATTTT.

This clonotype occurred many times. The chain recombines TRBV5-5 with TRBJ2-7, with unresolved D. The V gene's germline CDR1 is SGHKS and CDR2 YYEKEE (reference sequence). The CDR3 is 11 residues long. The V end lost 4 bases, the J end lost 1 base, and 3 bases lay between the germline ends. The CDR3 here is CASSASYEQYF. DNA for the CDR3: TGTGCCAGCAGCGCTTCCTACGAGCAGTACTTC. The full variable domain, rest sourced from reference TRBV5-5 and TRBJ2-7, is DAGVTQSPTHLIKTRGQQVTLRCSPISGHKSVSWYQQVLGQGPQFIFQYYEKEERGRGNFPDRFSARQFPNYSSELNVNALLLGDSALYLCASSASYEQYFGPGTRLTVT.

This clonotype was seen at least ten times. The chain recombines TRBV4-2 with TRBJ2-1; 7 bases line up with TRBD2. Looked up from germline, CDR1 is LGHNA and CDR2 is YNFKEQ. The CDR3 length is 16 residues. V trimming: 4 bases; J trimming: 8 bases; junction bases outside the gene matches: 14. The CDR3 loop reads CASSRPVGGSSDEQFF. CDR3 sequence (DNA): TGTGCCAGCAGCCGGCCGGTGGGCGGGAGCTCAGATGAGCAGTTCTTC.

V gene TRBV20-1 combines with J gene TRBJ1-6; a possible D gene is TRBD1 (5 bases). The CDR3 runs to 12 residues. The V gene lost 7 bases and the J gene lost 7 bases, with 11 bases spanning the gap. Germline assignment: CDR1 DFQATT and CDR2 SNEGSKA (reference sequence). CDR3 nucleotides: TGCAGTGGCGGGACGGGGAATTCACCCCTCCACTTT. Protein sequence: CSGGTGNSPLHF.